The clone carrying this T cell receptor (beta chain) came up once. The target antigen is unknown. This record comes from a study of shared clonotypes between healthy human individuals. General study results and limits: Among the subsets, naive ones generally showed larger estimated richness than memory ones.

The table came from immunoSEQ multiplex PCR; TCRdb's copy has only in-frame clones and leaves some out. The profile shows over 1.5 million clones, approximately 98% of them singletons. V was pared by 4 bases and J by 1 base, with 14 bases between. CDR1 SGDLS and CDR2 YYNGEE come from the germline V gene. The CDR3 covers 15 residues. The receptor was derived from a man aged 25 to 45 in good health. V and J are TRBV9 and TRBJ1-1; TRBD1 is a possible D gene (5 bases). Material for sequencing was naive CD4+ T cells sorted from blood. Described subset: CD45RA+ positively selected. CDR3 loop: CASSPQPGGNTEAFF. The CDR3 DNA reads TGTGCCAGCAGCCCCCAACCCGGGGGGAACACTGAAGCTTTCTTT.